The subject of this entry is one T cell receptor (beta chain). Its antigen remains unknown. This entry comes from a study of graft-versus-host responses after intestinal transplantation. Whole-study context: Each recipient received a multivisceral, liver-intestinal, or isolated intestinal graft. Induction with anti-thymocyte globulin, then tacrolimus and steroids for around three years, was given to all recipients.

The CDR3 totals 16 residues. Germline V gene lookup returns CDR1 SGDLS and CDR2 YYNGEE. Trimming stripped 0 bases from V and 1 base from J, with 14 bases between. The graft tissue was processed, and this released both intraepithelial and lamina propria lymphocytes. The protocol was immunoSEQ multiplex PCR, while the TCRdb copy is restricted to in-frame clones and leaves out a portion. Among some 2,200 clones listed, 60% to 85% were seen once. The study, taken as a whole, reports: Early declines in HvG clones that occurred post-transplant were associated with peak circulating GvH clone levels. Patients with graft-donor T cell macrochimerism had high graft-versus-host to host-versus-graft clonal ratios in allografts.

The sequences come from ileum tissue, collected 18 days after transplant. V is TRBV9 and J is TRBJ2-7, with no clear D. This TCR derives from a human patient who received an intestinal transplant, so some T cells may come from the graft donor. CDR3 amino acids: CASSVDPLTSSYEQYF. DNA of the CDR3: TGTGCCAGCAGCGTAGACCCCCTAACGAGTTCCTACGAGCAGTACTTC.